A selection of T cell receptor beta chains follows, all from one sample in a study of blood T cell repertoires in COVID-19. Here immunoSEQ multiplex PCR was the method, and the copy in TCRdb shows in-frame clones only, minus some. The table has about 360,000 clones, approximately 86% seen once. The sequencing sample was made of peripheral blood. Source of these receptors: a woman aged 55-70 years with COVID-19, enrolled during active disease. The CDR3 runs from the conserved cysteine through the conserved F or W. D genes are given only for firm matches. Clone size is not always given. Where it is, it says once, few, many or a class for expanded clones.

- TRBJ1-3 - TRBV5-1 CASSHPGRGKGNTIYF TGCGCCAGCTCTCACCCCGGACGGGGTAAAGGAAACACCATATATTTT
- TRBJ2-3 - TRBV21-1 CASSNAGGWGTDTQYF TGTGCCAGCAGCAACGCTGGGGGGTGGGGCACAGATACGCAGTATTTT
- TRBJ1-6 - TRBV6-5 CASRKDSNYNSPLHF TGTGCCAGCAGGAAGGACAGTAATTATAATTCACCCCTCCACTTT
TRBD1 TRBJ2-5 - TRBV10-3 CAISRTGENQYF TGTGCCATCAGTAGGACAGGGGAAAACCAGTACTTC
TRBD2 TRBJ2-1 - TRBV24-1 CATSDSNIGTSEYNEQFF TGTGCCACCAGTGATTCGAACATCGGGACTAGCGAGTACAATGAGCAGTTCTTC
- TRBJ2-7 - TRBV20-1 CSASRSGYYEQYF TGCAGTGCTAGTAGGTCAGGATACTACGAGCAGTACTTC
TRBD1 TRBJ2-1 - TRBV7-3 CASSATGGAYNEQFF TGTGCCAGCAGCGCTACAGGGGGCGCCTACAATGAGCAGTTCTTC
- TRBJ1-1 - TRBV13 CASSFLLVRGTEAFF TGTGCCAGCAGCTTCTTACTGGTAAGGGGGACTGAAGCTTTCTTT
- TRBJ1-2 - TRBV30 CAWTRGGTDGYTF TGTGCCTGGACCAGGGGTGGAACGGACGGCTACACCTTC
TRBD2 TRBJ2-7 - TRBV10-3 CAISESSGGTYEQYF TGTGCCATCAGTGAGTCGAGCGGGGGCACCTACGAGCAGTACTTC
TRBD2 TRBJ2-1 - TRBV12-5 CASGLSPLAGGPNEQFF TGTGCTAGTGGTTTGAGCCCCCTAGCGGGGGGGCCCAATGAGCAGTTCTTC
- TRBJ2-2 once TRBV27 CASSLSGGNTGELFF TGTGCCAGCAGTTTATCGGGGGGGAACACCGGGGAGCTGTTTTTT
- TRBJ1-1 - TRBV2 CASSTSRGGYTEAFF TGTGCCAGCAGCACCAGTAGGGGGGGCTACACTGAAGCTTTCTTT
- TRBJ2-5 - TRBV30 CAWGRQAQETQYF TGTGCCTGGGGAAGACAGGCCCAAGAGACCCAGTACTTC
TRBD1 TRBJ1-2 - TRBV19 CASSIPQDRVQGYTF TGTGCCAGTAGTATCCCCCAAGACAGGGTGCAAGGCTACACCTTC
- TRBJ2-5 - TRBV7-9 CASSFGSSGAKTQYF TGTGCCAGCAGCTTTGGATCTTCAGGGGCAAAGACCCAGTACTTC
TRBD1 TRBJ2-1 - TRBV5-1 CASSRTSGTGGYNEQFF TGCGCCAGCAGCAGAACGTCCGGGACAGGGGGATACAATGAGCAGTTCTTC
- TRBJ2-3 - TRBV7-3 CASSLAAEEDTQYF TGTGCCAGCAGCTTAGCCGCGGAGGAAGATACGCAGTATTTT
- TRBJ1-2 - TRBV4-1 CASSQDPFGGAGGYTF TGCGCCAGCAGCCAAGATCCCTTCGGGGGGGCTGGAGGCTACACCTTC
TRBD1 TRBJ1-2 - TRBV18 CASSPGQGADGYTF TGTGCCAGCTCACCGGGGCAGGGGGCGGATGGCTACACCTTC
- TRBJ2-3 - TRBV6-4 CASSDSSGGTDTQYF TGTGCCAGCAGTGACTCGTCCGGGGGCACAGATACGCAGTATTTT
- TRBJ2-7 - TRBV4-2 CASSQDLGTREEQYF TGTGCCAGCAGCCAAGATTTGGGCACCCGTGAGGAGCAGTACTTC
TRBD2 TRBJ2-1 - TRBV13 CASSPSGGYYNEQFF TGTGCCAGCAGCCCTAGCGGGGGGTACTACAATGAGCAGTTCTTC
TRBD1 TRBJ2-2 - TRBV7-9 CASSLGWRAGQGATGELFF TGTGCCAGCAGCTTAGGATGGCGGGCTGGACAGGGGGCAACCGGGGAGCTGTTTTTT
TRBD1 TRBJ1-2 - TRBV4-2 CASSQAGTVNYGYTF TGTGCCAGCAGCCAAGCGGGGACAGTTAACTATGGCTACACCTTC
- TRBJ2-3 - TRBV5-8 CASSNRDTYASTDTQYF TGTGCCAGCAGCAACCGGGACACCTATGCTAGCACAGATACGCAGTATTTT
TRBD2 TRBJ2-1 - TRBV11-3 CASTGTLAGGLEQFF TGTGCCAGCACCGGTACCCTAGCGGGGGGTCTTGAGCAGTTCTTC
- TRBJ1-1 - TRBV6-5 CASRRTQGGNTEAFF TGTGCCAGCAGGAGGACACAGGGTGGGAACACTGAAGCTTTCTTT
TRBD1 TRBJ1-2 - TRBV5-4 CASSLRTGQNYGYTF TGTGCCAGCAGCTTGAGGACAGGGCAAAACTATGGCTACACCTTC
- TRBJ2-5 - TRBV7-2 CASSPSGLLGETQYF TGTGCCAGCAGTCCCTCCGGGCTACTAGGAGAGACCCAGTACTTC
- TRBJ2-2 - TRBV12-1 CASSHGGNTGELFF TGTGCCAGCAGCCACGGGGGGAACACCGGGGAGCTGTTTTTT
- TRBJ1-2 few TRBV5-1 CASSPQGGNGYTF TGCGCCAGCAGCCCACAGGGAGGGAATGGCTACACCTTC
- TRBJ1-2 - TRBV7-3 CASSLDSYGYTF TGTGCCAGCAGCCTCGACAGCTATGGCTACACCTTC
TRBD2 TRBJ2-2 - TRBV19 CASRRTSGDTGELFF TGTGCCAGTAGAAGGACTAGCGGGGACACCGGGGAGCTGTTTTTT
TRBD1 TRBJ2-1 - TRBV5-8 CASSFGQGSAYNEQFF TGTGCCAGCAGCTTCGGACAGGGGAGCGCCTACAATGAGCAGTTCTTC
- TRBJ1-2 - TRBV30 CAWSLTGNYGYTF TGTGCCTGGAGCCTAACGGGGAACTATGGCTACACCTTC
TRBD2 TRBJ2-3 - TRBV14 CASSQGLAGPIVQYF TGTGCCAGCAGCCAAGGGCTAGCGGGACCTATAGTGCAGTATTTT